The 26 T cell receptor beta chains below were found in one sample sequenced in a study of cytomegalovirus exposure and HLA in healthy donors. Primers included in the PCR were 60 Vbeta and 13 Jbeta primers. TCRdb's table, derived via immunoSEQ multiplex PCR, lists solely in-frame clones and lacks some. The data show 170,000 or so clones, with 80% seen just once and 0.65% held by the top ten. Sequencing was done on a sample of PBMCs. The source is a boy between 10 and 17 years old in good health and CMV-seronegative.

The V gene is TRBV9, the J gene TRBJ2-1, with D possibly TRBD1 on 5 matching bases. V shed 0 bases and J shed 8 bases, with 15 bases lying between them. The CDR3 is made up of 15 amino acids. CDR1 is SGDLS, CDR2 YYNGEE, per germline. The CDR3 region has the DNA TGTGCCAGCAGCGTAGCTCTAAGGGGTCGGGATGAGCAGTTCTTC. It codes for CASSVALRGRDEQFF.

This clone showed up just once. The chain couples TRBV11-3 to TRBJ1-1; D is uncertain. The CDR3 length is 12 residues. CDR1 is SGHNT, CDR2 YENEEA, per germline. V was shortened by 3 bases and J by 7 bases, with 9 bases between the two germline ends. Written as DNA, the CDR3 is TGTGCCAGCAGCTTCGGGAGGATTGAAGCTTTCTTT. This encodes CASSFGRIEAFF.

This chain uses TRBV7-2 with TRBJ2-3; unclear D gene. V lost 3 bases, J lost 6 bases, and 19 bases lay in between. In germline, CDR1 is SGHTA, CDR2 FQGNSA. The CDR3 length is 16 residues. This CDR3 reads CASSFPMSSPRDTQYF. CDR3 in DNA: TGTGCCAGCAGCTTCCCGATGAGCTCCCCTCGGGATACGCAGTATTTT.

As regards this clone: One junction end disagrees with the germline gene, perhaps due to a read error. This sequence joins TRBV7-6 and TRBJ2-1; no clear D gene. Germline V gene lookup returns CDR1 SGHVS and CDR2 FNYEAQ. The CDR3 extends over 13 amino acids. CDR3: CASRPDDSRGSVF. As DNA, the CDR3 is TGTGCCAGCAGACCTGACGACTCTCGCGGATCGGTCTTC.

The rearrangement uses TRBV11-2 and TRBJ1-1; D might be TRBD1 (6 bases). This CDR3 contains 12 residues. Trimming took off 3 bases at V and 5 bases at J, with 7 bases between the two ends. From germline, CDR1 is SGHAT and CDR2 FQNNGV. CDR3 loop: CASSFGTTEAFF. CDR3 nucleotide sequence: TGTGCCAGCAGCTTTGGGACAACTGAAGCTTTCTTT.

The V and J genes are TRBV18 and TRBJ1-1; 7 bases map to TRBD1. CDR1 and CDR2 (germline): KGHSH, LQKENI. V trimming: 6 bases; J trimming: 4 bases; junction bases outside the gene matches: 17. CDR3 length: 17 residues. This CDR3 reads CASSPGTARGYSTEAFF. The CDR3, as DNA: TGTGCCAGCTCCCCTGGGACAGCCCGAGGGTATAGCACTGAAGCTTTCTTT.

The gene calls are TRBV4-1 and TRBJ2-7; D gene ambiguous. The germline V gene has CDR1 MGHRA and CDR2 YSYEKL. Trimming took off 1 base at V and 0 bases at J, with 10 bases between the two ends. The CDR3 spans 15 residues. The CDR3 sequence is CASSQGGQLSYEQYF. For the CDR3, the DNA is TGCGCCAGCAGCCAAGGCGGCCAGCTCTCCTACGAGCAGTACTTC.

The chain links TRBV29-1 to TRBJ1-4; TRBD1 is a possible D gene (5 bases). Germline V CDR1 and CDR2: SQVTM, ANQGSEA. Trimming shortened V by 4 bases and J by 8 bases, and 17 bases separated the two germline ends. The CDR3 covers 14 residues. The CDR3 bases are TGCAGCGTTGCCGACCTCCGGGGGGGAGAAAAACTGTTTTTT. Its translation: CSVADLRGGEKLFF.

This rearrangement joins TRBV6-1 to TRBJ1-6; maybe TRBD1 (5 bases). V was trimmed by 5 bases and J by 11 bases, leaving 13 bases between them. The V gene's germline CDR1 is MNHNS and CDR2 SASEGT. This CDR3 comprises 13 residues. The CDR3 sequence: CASSLLQDPPLHF. DNA for the CDR3: TGTGCCAGCAGTCTATTACAGGATCCACCCCTCCACTTT.

The gene calls are TRBV4-1 and TRBJ2-7, with 8 nucleotides matching TRBD1. CDR3 length: 14 residues. CDR1 MGHRA and CDR2 YSYEKL come from the germline V gene. Germline trimming cut 3 bases from V and 7 bases from J; bases unmatched to any gene: 8. The DNA for the CDR3 is TGCGCCAGCAGCCACCAACCGACAGGGGTTGAGCAGTACTTC. This encodes CASSHQPTGVEQYF.

V usage is TRBV6-5 and J usage is TRBJ2-5, with TRBD1 matching 10 bases. This CDR3 spans 16 amino acids. Germline CDR1 reads MNHEY; CDR2 reads SVGAGI. V lost 2 bases to trimming and J lost 5 bases; unmatched junction nucleotides: 8. The CDR3 is CASSYGTGAYKETQYF. The DNA for the CDR3 is TGTGCCAGCAGTTACGGGACAGGGGCCTATAAGGAGACCCAGTACTTC.

V and J are TRBV10-3 and TRBJ2-5; TRBD1 aligns across 8 bases. Germline V gene data show CDR1 as ENHRY and CDR2 as SYGVKD. The CDR3 contains 15 residues. The junction had 10 bases not matched to a gene; V was cut back by 6 bases and J by 4 bases. The CDR3 is CAISLPDGQGETQYF. Written as DNA, the CDR3 is TGTGCCATCAGCCTCCCCGACGGACAGGGAGAGACCCAGTACTTC.

This clone appeared once. This sequence joins TRBV11-1 and TRBJ2-7, with a weak D call TRBD1 (6 bases). V was clipped by 5 bases and J by 2 bases, with 13 bases between them. The CDR3 runs 14 residues. The V gene's germline CDR1 is SGHAT and CDR2 FQDESV (reference sequence). The CDR3 sequence is CASSRTTGTYEQYF. In DNA, the CDR3 is TGTGCCAGCAGCCGGACAACAGGGACCTACGAGCAGTACTTC.

This clone was counted once. The chain uses TRBV29-1 and TRBJ2-7; D is ambiguous. This CDR3 has 10 residues. V was pared by 1 base and J by 7 bases, with 5 bases between. From germline, CDR1 is SQVTM and CDR2 ANQGSEA. The CDR3 DNA is TGCAGCGTTGAAGCGGGTGAGCAGTACTTC. It translates to CSVEAGEQYF.

The chain is built from TRBV9 and TRBJ1-2; 9 positions match TRBD1. This CDR3 comprises 17 residues. V was clipped by 3 bases and J by 0 bases; unmatched bases: 9. CDR1 SGDLS and CDR2 YYNGEE come from the germline V gene. The CDR3 region is CASSAYAGTGTNYGYTF. CDR3 in DNA: TGTGCCAGCAGCGCTTATGCCGGGACAGGGACTAACTATGGCTACACCTTC.

The chain links TRBV7-2 to TRBJ2-2; 10 nucleotides align to TRBD1. This CDR3 comprises 16 residues. Trimming at V came to 4 bases and at J to 5 bases, leaving 7 bases not matched to a gene. Per the germline V gene, CDR1 is SGHTA and CDR2 is FQGNSA. CDR3 sequence reads: CASSSKGQGGTGELFF. Here the CDR3 DNA reads TGTGCCAGCAGCTCGAAAGGACAGGGGGGTACCGGGGAGCTGTTTTTT.

The gene calls are TRBV30 and TRBJ1-4; TRBD1 matches at 7 bases. The CDR3 is made up of 13 amino acids. V trimming: 2 bases; J trimming: 7 bases; junction bases outside the gene matches: 4. Germline V gives CDR1 GTSNPN, CDR2 SVGIG (reference sequence). This chain's CDR3 is CAWSPGQVEKLFF. CDR3 sequence (DNA): TGTGCCTGGAGTCCCGGACAGGTTGAAAAACTGTTTTTT.

This chain uses TRBV18 with TRBJ1-2; 10 bases are a match to TRBD1. With 1 base clipped from V and 4 bases from J, the junction kept 6 bases outside the gene matches. Germline lookup yields CDR1 KGHSH and CDR2 LQKENI. The CDR3 runs 16 residues. CDR3 sequence (DNA): TGTGCCAGCTCACCACGAAGACAGGGGGCAATCTATGGCTACACCTTC. Translation: CASSPRRQGAIYGYTF.

This clone appeared a single time. The chain couples TRBV7-2 to TRBJ1-2, with a possible D match to TRBD1 (5 bases). The V and J ends lost 2 bases and 4 bases respectively, with 23 bases between them. This CDR3 contains 18 residues. CDR1 and CDR2 (germline): SGHTA, FQGNSA. CDR3 residues: CASSLRGGVTLSGYGYTF. For the CDR3, the DNA is TGTGCCAGCAGCTTAAGGGGTGGTGTCACCCTTTCGGGCTATGGCTACACCTTC.

Concerning this clone itself: The junction departs from germline at one end; a sequencing error may be responsible. This rearrangement joins TRBV7-9 to TRBJ1-1; 7 nucleotides agree with TRBD1. The CDR3 sequence is 16 residues long. CDR1 SEHNR and CDR2 FQNEAQ come from the germline V gene (reference sequence). The CDR3 is CSSSLVVWQGGNEAFF. DNA of the CDR3: TGTTCCAGCAGCCTAGTCGTGTGGCAGGGGGGAAATGAAGCTTTCTTT. Supplemented by reference TRBV7-9 and TRBJ1-1, the full variable domain reads DTGVSQNPRHKITKRGQNVTFRCDPISEHNRLYWYRQTLGQGPEFLTYFQNEAQLEKSRLLSDRFSAERPKGSFSTLEIQRTEQGDSAMYLCSSSLVVWQGGNEAFFGQGTRLTVV.

The chain has TRBV18 and TRBJ1-1; D gene uncertain. Trimming stripped 0 bases from V and 8 bases from J, with 16 bases between. The CDR3 sequence is 15 residues long. The V gene's germline CDR1 is KGHSH and CDR2 LQKENI. The CDR3 sequence: CASSPPDGVGREAFF. The CDR3, as DNA: TGTGCCAGCTCACCACCGGATGGGGTGGGGAGGGAAGCTTTCTTT.

The rearrangement joins TRBV7-3 to TRBJ2-3; TRBD2 matches 10 bases. The CDR3 is 15 amino acids. The germline V gene encodes CDR1 SGHTA and CDR2 FQGTGA. The trim removed 4 bases at V and 1 base at J, leaving 2 bases unmatched. Here the CDR3 DNA reads TGTGCCAGCAGCTCGAGCGGGAGGGGCACAGATACGCAGTATTTT. This encodes CASSSSGRGTDTQYF.

The chain has TRBV6-1 and TRBJ2-3, with D possibly matching TRBD2 (6 bases). Trimming left V 5 bases short and J 5 bases short, with 11 bases between. Germline assignment: CDR1 MNHNS and CDR2 SASEGT. The CDR3 runs 13 residues. CDR3 sequence: CASSTGDVDTQYF. In DNA, the CDR3 is TGTGCCAGCAGTACGGGGGACGTAGATACGCAGTATTTT.

To note about this clone: Relative to the germline gene, one junction end is altered; a read error may explain this. The genes are TRBV11-2 and TRBJ2-7; 7 bases fit TRBD1. The germline CDR1 and CDR2 sequences are SGHAT and FQNNGV. This CDR3 has 15 residues. The CDR3 protein is CASSLDRTGSHEQYF. The CDR3 DNA reads as TGTGCCAGCAGCTTAGATCGGACAGGCTCCCACGAGCAGTACTTC.

The chain uses TRBV6-1 and TRBJ1-5, with D uncertain. Germline lookup yields CDR1 MNHNS and CDR2 SASEGT. V lost 6 bases and J lost 6, with 18 bases in between. CDR3 length: 15 amino acids. This CDR3 is CASRPINGGSQPQHF. CDR3 DNA: TGTGCCAGCAGACCGATTAATGGCGGGAGTCAGCCCCAGCATTTT.

This sequence joins TRBV13 and TRBJ2-2, with TRBD2 identical over 7 bases. J was trimmed by 5 bases and V by 4 bases; bases with no gene match: 10. This CDR3 has 16 amino acids. The germline CDR1 and CDR2 sequences are PRHDT and FYEKMQ (reference sequence). The CDR3 DNA follows: TGTGCCAGCAGCTACTACCGCACCGGGGGGACCGGGGAGCTGTTTTTT. Translating it yields CASSYYRTGGTGELFF.